This TCR beta chain is from a study of T cells of healthy individuals. TCRdb used MiXCR to reprocess the 5' RACE reads, holding one entry per CDR3 protein. The table lists approximately 50,000 distinct CDR3 sequences, around 15% of them singletons, with about 16% in the top ten. This CDR3 spans 13 amino acids. Trimming removed 0 bases from V and 3 bases from J, with 6 bases in between. Per the germline V gene, CDR1 is SGHTA and CDR2 is FQGNSA. The rearrangement uses TRBV7-2 and TRBJ2-7, with D tentatively TRBD1 (6 bases). This clonotype originated in a human donor in good health. The CDR3 nucleotides read TGTGCCAGCAGCTTAGCAGGGGGCTACGAGCAGTACTTC. The encoded protein is CASSLAGGYEQYF.